This record covers a single T cell receptor beta chain. The data originate from a study of blood T cell repertoires in COVID-19. Turning to the study itself: Sites across the United States, Italy and Spain contributed samples from acute and convalescent COVID-19. T cells, B-cell-depleted T cells, or PBMCs supplied cDNA or gDNA.

This CDR3 comprises 14 residues. J gave up 4 bases and V 4 bases, and 7 bases lay outside the gene matches. Looked up from germline, CDR1 is SGHRS and CDR2 is YFSETQ. Original processing notes: Estimates of nucleated cell counts were drawn from the amplification of reference gene primers. This table comes from immunoSEQ multiplex PCR, and its TCRdb copy is limited to in-frame clones, with some not included. From that table come the V and J calls and clone size; the DNA was used to work out D and trimming. The sample records about 290,000 clones, around 85% being singletons. The chain joins TRBV5-1 to TRBJ1-2, with TRBD1 matching 7 bases. The clonotype comes from a woman between 50 and 59 years old with active or convalescent COVID-19. The source material was peripheral blood. The CDR3 nucleotides are TGCGCCAGCAGCCACGGGACAGAAGTCTATGGCTACACCTTC. The encoded protein is CASSHGTEVYGYTF. Drawing the rest from reference TRBV5-1 and TRBJ1-2, the complete variable domain is KAGVTQTPRYLIKTRGQQVTLSCSPISGHRSVSWYQQTPGQGLQFLFEYFSETQRNKGNFPGRFSGRQFSNSRSEMNVSTLELGDSALYLCASSHGTEVYGYTFGSGTRLTVV.